This T cell receptor (beta chain) derives from a study of blood T cell repertoires in COVID-19. Libraries were prepared by immunoSEQ multiplex PCR; TCRdb keeps only in-frame clonotypes and omits some of them. Of some 200,000 clones listed, around four fifths are singletons. This sequence was found in a woman between 55 and 75 years old who had recovered from COVID-19. The material sequenced was peripheral blood.

CDR3 amino acids: CASSPRTENTEAFF. The CDR3 coding sequence is TGTGCCAGCAGTCCGCGGACAGAGAACACTGAAGCTTTCTTT. The gene calls are TRBV6-2 or TRBV6-3 and TRBJ1-1; D is possibly TRBD1 (6 bases). V lost 5 bases to trimming and J lost 1 base, with 11 bases between them. The CDR3 is made up of 14 amino acids. CDR1 MNHEY and CDR2 SVGEGT come from the germline V gene.